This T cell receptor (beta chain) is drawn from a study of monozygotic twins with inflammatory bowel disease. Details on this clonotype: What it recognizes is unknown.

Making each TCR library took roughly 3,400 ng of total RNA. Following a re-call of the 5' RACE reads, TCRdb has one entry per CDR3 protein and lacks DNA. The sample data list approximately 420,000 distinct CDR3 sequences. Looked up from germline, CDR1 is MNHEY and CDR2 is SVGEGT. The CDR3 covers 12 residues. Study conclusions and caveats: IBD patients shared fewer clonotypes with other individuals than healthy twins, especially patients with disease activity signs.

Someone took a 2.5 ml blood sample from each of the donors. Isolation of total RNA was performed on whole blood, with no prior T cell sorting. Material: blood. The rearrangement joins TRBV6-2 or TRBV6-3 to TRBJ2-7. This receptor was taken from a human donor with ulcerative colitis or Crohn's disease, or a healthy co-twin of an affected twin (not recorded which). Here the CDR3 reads CASSTEPYEQYF.